This T cell receptor (beta chain) came from a study of blood T cell repertoires in COVID-19 (TCRdb year 2020). For the study in its entirety: Samples from collaborators originated in the United States, Italy and Spain and spanned both the acute and convalescent phases of COVID-19. Samples came from the ongoing ImmuneRACE study (first 160 participants) plus 1,254 subjects from 6 global collaborators. Where HLA class I and class II types were available, the types were taken from metadata supplied by the sample provider, not from assay-based typing. The prospective study material was composed of cDNA or gDNA derived from T cells, B-cell-depleted T cells, or PBMCs. A freely available public database, intended as a resource for researchers studying the immune response to SARS-CoV-2, is where the repertoires were released. Subjects who had been exposed to COVID-19, were actively infected with it, or had recovered from it provided the deeply sampled blood TCRbeta repertoires that made up the dataset. The sample metadata nearly always contained a de-identified subject ID, COVID-19 status, age in years and sex.

Measured from the cysteine to the phenylalanine, the CDR3 is 16 residues long. The sequence is cut down to CDR3 DNA, 48 bases in frame from base 1. Trimming takes 6 bases from V and 4 bases from J, and the germline ends sit 19 bases apart. Via the germline V gene (reference sequence), CDR1 is WNHNN and CDR2 SYGVQD. TCRbeta CDR3 regions were amplified from genomic DNA using the immunoSEQ Assay, a bias-controlled multiplex PCR. The original pipeline was this. Within the assay, amplification of reference gene primers was used to estimate how many nucleated cells each sample contained. To quantify the absolute abundance of each unique TCRbeta CDR3 rearrangement, sequence reads were collapsed and filtered. For each sample, productive Simpson clonality was calculated by taking the square root of Simpson's diversity index across productive rearrangements. In its TCRdb copy, this immuneACCESS table keeps in-frame sequences only and misses some clones. Where compared with another copy, unresolved V genes explain less than half of these, and the others have no known cause. For V, J and clone size, that table is used; D and trimming come from the DNA. A total of fewer than 350,000 clones appear in this sample, almost 90% of them only once. 1.7% of the sample goes to the ten largest clones.

Study-wide conclusions, independent of this receptor: How much clinical and demographic metadata was included differed by source and by participant, and the metadata was provided uncurated.

Turning to this clone: It has no known antigen specificity. Base qualities are not provided; no much larger clone lies one nucleotide away.

Participants in the prospective study were enrolled through a virtual design, were aged about 18 to 89 years, and lived in approximately 24 United States geographic areas. Cohort assignment in the prospective study relied on participant-reported clinical history from a screening survey and a study questionnaire. In the prospective study, mobile phlebotomists collected whole blood, serum and a nasopharyngeal or oropharyngeal swab from each participant. Additional blood draws and questionnaires over an approximately 2-month period could optionally be provided by prospective study participants. Blood samples from the prospective study were shipped frozen or at room temperature prior to DNA extraction.

Sequencing was performed on PBMCs or T cells enriched from blood (not recorded which). This chain joins TRBV10-1 to TRBJ2-1; perhaps TRBD2 is the D gene, with 6 bases matching. This receptor was obtained from a woman in her late teens or twenties with acute COVID-19. The nucleotide sequence reads TGCGCCAGCAGCCGACTAGTACCGCACGAGTACAATGAGCAGTTCTTC. Its amino acids are CASSRLVPHEYNEQFF.